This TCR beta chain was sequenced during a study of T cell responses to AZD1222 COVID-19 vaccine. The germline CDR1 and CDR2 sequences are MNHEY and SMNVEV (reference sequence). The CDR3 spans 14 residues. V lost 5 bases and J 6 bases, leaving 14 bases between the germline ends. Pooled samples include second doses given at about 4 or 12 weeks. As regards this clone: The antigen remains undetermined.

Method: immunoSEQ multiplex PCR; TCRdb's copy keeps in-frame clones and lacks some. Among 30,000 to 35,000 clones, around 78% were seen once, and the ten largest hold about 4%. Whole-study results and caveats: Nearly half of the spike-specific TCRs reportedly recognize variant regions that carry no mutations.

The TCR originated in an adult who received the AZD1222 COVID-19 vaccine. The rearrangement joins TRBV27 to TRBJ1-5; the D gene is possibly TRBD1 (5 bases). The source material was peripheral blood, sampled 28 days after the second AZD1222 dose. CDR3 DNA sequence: TGTGCCAGCAGTACAGGAGCCGCGCCTCAGCCCCAGCATTTT. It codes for CASSTGAAPQPQHF.